This is a list of T cell receptor beta chains from one sample in a study of cytomegalovirus exposure and HLA in healthy donors. The data were produced by immunoSEQ multiplex PCR, yet TCRdb's version contains in-frame clones alone and is incomplete. The sample lists approximately 53,000 clones, roughly nine tenths occurring once. The specimen was PBMCs. The source is a man aged 18 to 29 in good health and CMV-seronegative. Each CDR3 is given with its conserved first and last residue. Fields, in order: V gene, clone size, J gene, D gene, CDR3 protein, CDR3 DNA. A D gene is named only where the DNA matches it firmly. Size is stated for part of the rows, as once, few or many counts, or as a class when the clone is expanded.

v_call: TRBV21-1; clone_size: .; j_call: TRBJ1-2; d_call: .; cdr3_aa: CASSKAGDKGYTF; cdr3_nt: TGTGCCAGCAGCAAAGCAGGGGACAAGGGCTACACCTTC
v_call: TRBV18; clone_size: .; j_call: TRBJ2-1; d_call: TRBD2; cdr3_aa: CASSPGTTYNEQFF; cdr3_nt: TGTGCCAGCTCACCAGGGACTACATACAATGAGCAGTTCTTC
v_call: TRBV28; clone_size: .; j_call: TRBJ2-7; d_call: TRBD2; cdr3_aa: CASSFRPGLAGGPKEQYF; cdr3_nt: TGTGCCAGCAGTTTCCGACCGGGACTAGCGGGAGGGCCAAAAGAGCAGTACTTC
v_call: TRBV29-1; clone_size: .; j_call: TRBJ1-2; d_call: TRBD1; cdr3_aa: CSVVVGQGIPLNYGYTF; cdr3_nt: TGCAGCGTTGTCGTGGGACAGGGGATCCCCTTGAACTATGGCTACACCTTC
v_call: TRBV7-6; clone_size: .; j_call: TRBJ2-7; d_call: TRBD2; cdr3_aa: CASSQGLAGPYQAHEQYF; cdr3_nt: TGTGCCAGCAGCCAAGGATTAGCGGGGCCTTATCAAGCCCACGAGCAGTACTTC
v_call: TRBV9; clone_size: .; j_call: TRBJ2-3; d_call: .; cdr3_aa: CASSPKVPASVAADTQYF; cdr3_nt: TGTGCCAGCAGCCCAAAGGTACCGGCTAGCGTCGCGGCAGATACGCAGTATTTT
v_call: TRBV28; clone_size: medium-sized; j_call: TRBJ2-7; d_call: TRBD2; cdr3_aa: CASSDREGGYEQYF; cdr3_nt: TGTGCCAGCAGCGACCGGGAGGGGGGATACGAGCAGTACTTC
v_call: TRBV28; clone_size: .; j_call: TRBJ2-7; d_call: .; cdr3_aa: CASSLRYEQYF; cdr3_nt: TGTGCCAGCAGTCTTCGGTACGAGCAGTACTTC
v_call: TRBV25-1; clone_size: once; j_call: TRBJ2-5; d_call: TRBD2; cdr3_aa: CASSRAGAETQYF; cdr3_nt: TGTGCCAGCAGCCGAGCGGGAGCGGAGACCCAGTACTTC
v_call: TRBV4-2; clone_size: .; j_call: TRBJ1-1; d_call: TRBD1; cdr3_aa: CASSQDPRGQGLNTEAFF; cdr3_nt: TGTGCCAGCAGCCAAGATCCCCGGGGACAGGGACTGAACACTGAAGCTTTCTTT